The clone carrying this T cell receptor beta chain was seen a handful of times. Its antigen is unidentified. Produced via immunoSEQ multiplex PCR; TCRdb's table is partial and in-frame only. The table shows 150,000 to 170,000 clones, with roughly 94% occurring only once. The data are from a study of OX40 agonist ivuxolimab in advanced cancers. General study findings and limits: Researchers report that CD8+ T cells had, on average, more expanded clones than CD4+.

Looked up from germline, CDR1 is LGHNT and CDR2 is FRNRAP. This CDR3 spans 13 amino acids. Trimming left V 0 bases short and J 7 bases short, with 9 bases between. V usage is TRBV12-5 and J usage is TRBJ2-5; TRBD2 might be the D (6 bases). This material consisted of CD4+ or CD8+ T cells sorted from blood, taken in a trial of the OX40 agonist ivuxolimab. The receptor was isolated from an adult with an advanced solid tumor such as melanoma, head and neck, liver or kidney cancer. This chain's CDR3 is CASGLVSGGTQYF. For the CDR3, the DNA is TGTGCTAGTGGTTTGGTGTCCGGGGGGACCCAGTACTTC.